Listed here are 17 T cell receptor beta chains from one sample, sequenced in a study of cytomegalovirus exposure and HLA in healthy donors. It was with 60 Vbeta and 13 Jbeta primers that the PCR ran. TCRdb's table, derived via immunoSEQ multiplex PCR, lists solely in-frame clones and lacks some. The sample yields around 50,000 clones, around 83% seen once. The sequenced sample consisted of PBMCs. The receptors derive from a man aged 25 to 45 in good health and CMV-seronegative.

The chain has TRBV7-2 and TRBJ2-7; 15 bases line up with TRBD2. The J call may be incorrect, as the DNA end agrees better with TRBJ2-1. The CDR3 loop spans 15 amino acids. Germline CDR1 SGHTA, CDR2 FQGNSA. CDR3 DNA: TGTGCCAGCAGTCCAGGACTAGCGGGGGGGCCCGAGCAGTTCTTC. Translating gives CASSPGLAGGPEQFF.

The chain joins TRBV19 to TRBJ1-1, with D hard to call. Deletions cut 1 base from V and 0 bases from J, with 6 bases between. Germline assignment: CDR1 LNHDA and CDR2 SQIVND (reference sequence). CDR3 size: 14 residues. The CDR3 is CASSIGQMNTEAFF. In nucleotides, the CDR3 is TGTGCCAGTAGTATAGGCCAGATGAACACTGAAGCTTTCTTT.

V is TRBV18 and J is TRBJ2-2; possible D gene TRBD1, 6 bases. The CDR3 loop spans 15 amino acids. V was shortened by 2 bases and J by 4 bases, with 11 bases between the two germline ends. Germline values: CDR1 KGHSH, CDR2 LQKENI. CDR3 amino acids: CASSPVGAPTGELFF. The DNA for the CDR3 is TGTGCCAGCTCACCAGTGGGGGCCCCCACCGGGGAGCTGTTTTTT. Using reference TRBV18 and TRBJ2-2 for the parts outside the CDR3, the full variable domain is NAGVMQNPRHLVRRRGQEARLRCSPMKGHSHVYWYRQLPEEGLKFMVYLQKENIIDESGMPKERFSAEFPKEGPSILRIQQVVRGDSAAYFCASSPVGAPTGELFFGEGSRLTVL.

The V gene is TRBV2, the J gene TRBJ2-5; tentatively, D is TRBD1 (6 bases). Germline V gene sequence: CDR1 SNHLY, CDR2 FYNNEI. V was shortened by 6 bases and J by 4 bases, with 12 bases between the two germline ends. The length of the CDR3 is 13 residues. In nucleotides, the CDR3 is TGTGCCAGCAGGAGCGGACAGCGAGAGACCCAGTACTTC. It specifies CASRSGQRETQYF.

The rearrangement joins TRBV2 to TRBJ2-7; 12 bases are a match to TRBD2. The CDR3 length is 15 residues. The V and J ends lost 9 bases and 6 bases, in that order; junction bases with no gene match: 12. Germline V lookup: CDR1 SNHLY, CDR2 FYNNEI. CDR3 coding DNA: TGTGCCAGTACCCCAGGCCCGACTAGCGGGAGCGAGCAGTACTTC. As protein: CASTPGPTSGSEQYF.

The chain recombines TRBV19 with TRBJ2-1; weak D call: TRBD2 (6 bases). Germline CDR1 is LNHDA and CDR2 is SQIVND (reference sequence). The CDR3 has 16 residues. V was trimmed by 5 bases and J by 0 bases, leaving 14 bases between them. CDR3 coding DNA: TGTGCCAGTAGTTGGGCGGGAACAAGCTCCTACAATGAGCAGTTCTTC. Translating it yields CASSWAGTSSYNEQFF.

In nucleotides, the CDR3 is TGTGCCAGCAGCCAAGGCATTTTAGCGGGAGCTAGCACAGATACGCAGTATTTT. Translated, it gives CASSQGILAGASTDTQYF. This chain uses TRBV4-2 with TRBJ2-3, with 9 bases matching TRBD2. The CDR3 spans 18 residues. The V gene's germline CDR1 is LGHNA and CDR2 YNFKEQ. V dropped 1 base and J dropped 0; count of bases not matched to a gene: 8.

The V and J genes are TRBV12-5 and TRBJ2-1; 10 bases agree with TRBD2. The V gene end was trimmed by 7 bases and the J gene end by 9 bases; junction bases not matched to a gene: 12. The CDR3 runs 15 residues. CDR1 LGHNT and CDR2 FRNRAP come from the germline V gene. The CDR3 coding sequence is TGTGCTAGTGCTCCCCCTAGCGGGAGAAGCGGTGAGCAGTTCTTC. Protein product: CASAPPSGRSGEQFF.

V gene TRBV9 combines with J gene TRBJ1-3; a possible D gene is TRBD1 (6 bases). The CDR3 totals 16 residues. V was cut by 4 bases and J by 2 bases, with 16 bases left in between. Germline loops: CDR1 SGDLS, CDR2 YYNGEE. The CDR3 protein is CASSPIKQGAGNTIYF. In DNA form, the CDR3 reads TGTGCCAGCAGCCCGATCAAACAGGGTGCTGGAAACACCATATATTTT.

The chain recombines TRBV11-2 with TRBJ2-7; 7 positions agree with TRBD1. The CDR3 extends over 14 amino acids. CDR1 is SGHAT, CDR2 FQNNGV, per germline. Germline trimming cut 4 bases from V and 4 bases from J; bases unmatched to any gene: 7. CDR3 sequence reads: CASSSVQGWYEQYF. Here the CDR3 DNA reads TGTGCCAGCAGCTCGGTACAGGGGTGGTACGAGCAGTACTTC.

This sequence joins TRBV7-8 and TRBJ1-3; tentative D call: TRBD1 (5 bases). The germline V gene has CDR1 SGHVS and CDR2 FQNEAQ. This CDR3 has 14 residues. V dropped 5 bases and J dropped 2 bases, with 10 bases sitting between them. The CDR3 region is CASSVGGTGNTIYF. The CDR3 nucleotides are TGTGCCAGCAGCGTTGGGGGGACTGGAAACACCATATATTTT.

The chain is built from TRBV30 and TRBJ2-3; tentative D call: TRBD2 (6 bases). The V gene lost 2 bases and the J gene lost 0 bases, with 9 bases spanning the gap. Germline CDR1 and CDR2: GTSNPN and SVGIG (reference sequence). The CDR3 covers 14 residues. CDR3 region: CAWSLAVSTDTQYF. For the CDR3, the DNA is TGTGCCTGGAGTTTAGCGGTTAGCACAGATACGCAGTATTTT.

This chain uses TRBV29-1 with TRBJ2-1; 16 nucleotides match TRBD2. Looked up from germline, CDR1 is SQVTM and CDR2 is ANQGSEA. The CDR3 length is 17 residues. Trimming removed 5 bases from V and 3 bases from J; junction bases left unmatched: 7. CDR3 DNA: TGCAGCGTTATTCTGGGACTAGCGGGGGGGATCTACAATGAGCAGTTCTTC. Its translation: CSVILGLAGGIYNEQFF.

This clone has just a few counts. The V call is TRBV5-1, the J call TRBJ2-7; 8 positions match TRBD1. Germline V gene data show CDR1 as SGHRS and CDR2 as YFSETQ. V gave up 4 bases and J gave up 6 bases; unmatched junction bases: 15. This CDR3 is 16 amino acids long. DNA for the CDR3: TGCGCCAGCAGCCCCACGACCCGATTGACAGGGGCCGAGCAGTACTTC. Translating it yields CASSPTTRLTGAEQYF. Complete variable domain (other parts from reference TRBV5-1 and TRBJ2-7): KAGVTQTPRYLIKTRGQQVTLSCSPISGHRSVSWYQQTPGQGLQFLFEYFSETQRNKGNFPGRFSGRQFSNSRSEMNVSTLELGDSALYLCASSPTTRLTGAEQYFGPGTRLTVT.

V usage is TRBV9 and J usage is TRBJ1-1; D remains unclear. The CDR3 runs 14 residues. Germline V CDR1 and CDR2: SGDLS, YYNGEE. The V and J ends lost 6 bases and 4 bases respectively, with 16 bases between them. The CDR3: CASTDGFPPTEAFF. The CDR3 coding sequence is TGTGCCAGCACCGATGGCTTCCCGCCCACTGAAGCTTTCTTT.

The chain recombines TRBV19 with TRBJ2-1; 8 bases are a match to TRBD2. V gave up 4 bases and J gave up 2 bases; unmatched junction bases: 4. The CDR3 runs to 15 residues. The V gene's germline CDR1 is LNHDA and CDR2 SQIVND (reference sequence). CDR3 sequence (DNA): TGTGCCAGTAGTACCAGCGGGAGCCCCTACAATGAGCAGTTCTTC. It is translated as CASSTSGSPYNEQFF.

J is TRBJ2-7 and V is TRBV7-9; TRBD1 matches 7 bases. V gave up 7 bases and J gave up 3 bases; unmatched junction bases: 6. The CDR3 runs 13 residues. Germline V gene sequence: CDR1 SEHNR, CDR2 FQNEAQ (reference sequence). In nucleotides, the CDR3 is TGTGCCAGCACCATTCAGGGGGACTACGAGCAGTACTTC. This codes for CASTIQGDYEQYF.